This T cell receptor (beta chain) was retrieved from a study of early T cells in non-severe SARS-CoV-2 infection. Each CDR3 protein gets one entry after TCRdb re-called the 5' RACE reads with MiXCR. In the table there are nearly 55,000 distinct CDR3 sequences, roughly 8% of which are singletons. This CDR3 contains 13 residues. Germline values: CDR1 SGHDT, CDR2 YYEEEE. Trimming took 0 bases from V and 10 from J, leaving 11 bases between them. This clonotype was seen more than once but under ten times. This clonotype was obtained from an adult who was a healthcare worker with PCR-confirmed SARS-CoV-2 infection or an uninfected control (not recorded which). The chain joins TRBV5-6 to TRBJ2-1; D unclear. The specimen comprised whole blood, sampled at baseline. CDR3 in amino acids: CASSLAPSAEQFF. CDR3 sequence (DNA): TGTGCCAGCAGCTTGGCCCCAAGCGCCGAGCAGTTCTTC.